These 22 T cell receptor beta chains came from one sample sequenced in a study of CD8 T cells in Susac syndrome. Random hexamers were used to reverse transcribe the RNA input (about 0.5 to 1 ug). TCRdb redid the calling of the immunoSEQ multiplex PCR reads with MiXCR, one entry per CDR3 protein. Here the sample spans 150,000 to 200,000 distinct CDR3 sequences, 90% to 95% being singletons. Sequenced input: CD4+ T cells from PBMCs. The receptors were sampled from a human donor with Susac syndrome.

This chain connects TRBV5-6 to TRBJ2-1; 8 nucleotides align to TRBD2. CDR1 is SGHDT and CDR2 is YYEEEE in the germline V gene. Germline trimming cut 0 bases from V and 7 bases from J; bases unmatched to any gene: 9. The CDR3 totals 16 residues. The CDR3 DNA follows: TGTGCCAGCAGCTTGGCGCCCGGGGGGGCCGCAAATGAGCAGTTCTTC. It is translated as CASSLAPGGAANEQFF. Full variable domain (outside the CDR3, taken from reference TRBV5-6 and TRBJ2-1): DAGVTQSPTHLIKTRGQQVTLRCSPKSGHDTVSWYQQALGQGPQFIFQYYEEEERQRGNFPDRFSGHQFPNYSSELNVNALLLGDSALYLCASSLAPGGAANEQFFGPGTRLTVL.

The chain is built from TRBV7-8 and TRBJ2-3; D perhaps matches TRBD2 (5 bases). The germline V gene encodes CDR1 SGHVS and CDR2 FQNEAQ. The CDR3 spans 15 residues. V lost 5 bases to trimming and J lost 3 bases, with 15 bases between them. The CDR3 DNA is TGTGCCAGCAGCGCCGGGATTTCACGGACAGATACGCAGTATTTT. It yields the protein CASSAGISRTDTQYF.

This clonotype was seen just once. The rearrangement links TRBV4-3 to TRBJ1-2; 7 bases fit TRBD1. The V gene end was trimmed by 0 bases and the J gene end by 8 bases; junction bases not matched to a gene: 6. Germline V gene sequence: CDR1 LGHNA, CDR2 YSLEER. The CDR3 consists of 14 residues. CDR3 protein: CASSQDSRGFGYTF. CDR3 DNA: TGCGCCAGCAGCCAAGACAGCAGGGGGTTCGGCTACACCTTC.

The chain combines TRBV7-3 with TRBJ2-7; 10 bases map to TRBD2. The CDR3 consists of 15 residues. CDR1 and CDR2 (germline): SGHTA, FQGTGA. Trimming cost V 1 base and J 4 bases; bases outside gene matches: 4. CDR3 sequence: CASSLKTSGPYEQYF. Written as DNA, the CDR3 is TGTGCCAGCAGCTTAAAGACTAGCGGGCCTTACGAGCAGTACTTC.

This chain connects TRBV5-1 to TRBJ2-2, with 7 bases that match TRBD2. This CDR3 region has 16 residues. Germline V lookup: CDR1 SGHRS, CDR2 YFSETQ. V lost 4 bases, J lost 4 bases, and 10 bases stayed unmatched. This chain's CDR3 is CASSPRQTGGTGELFF. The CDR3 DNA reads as TGCGCCAGCAGCCCGCGACAAACGGGGGGCACCGGGGAGCTGTTTTTT.

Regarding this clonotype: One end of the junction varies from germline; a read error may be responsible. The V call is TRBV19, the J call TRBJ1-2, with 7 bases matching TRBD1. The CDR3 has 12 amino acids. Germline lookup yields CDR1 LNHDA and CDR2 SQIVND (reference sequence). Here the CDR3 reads CASSTNRGRSLF. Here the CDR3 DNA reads TGTGCCAGTAGTACCAACAGGGGTCGGTCCCTCTTC. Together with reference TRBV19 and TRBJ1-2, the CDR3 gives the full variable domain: DGGITQSPKYLFRKEGQNVTLSCEQNLNHDAMYWYRQDPGQGLRLIYYSQIVNDFQKGDIAEGYSVSREKKESFPLTVTSAQKNPTAFYLCASSTNRGRSLFGSGTRLTVV.

Written as DNA, the CDR3 is TGTGCCAGCAGCTTAGTAGCCCAGCAGGGGTACTTC. Protein sequence: CASSLVAQQGYF. This chain links TRBV7-8 with TRBJ2-5; a weak D match, TRBD1 (5 bases). Germline lookup yields CDR1 SGHVS and CDR2 FQNEAQ. The CDR3 length is 12 residues. Deletions cut 1 base from V and 13 bases from J, with 13 bases between. Variable domain in full (rest from reference TRBV7-8 and TRBJ2-5): GAGVSQSPRYKVAKRGQDVALRCDPISGHVSLFWYQQALGQGPEFLTYFQNEAQLDKSGLPSDRFFAERPEGSVSTLKIQRTQQEDSAVYLCASSLVAQQGYFGPGTRLLVL.

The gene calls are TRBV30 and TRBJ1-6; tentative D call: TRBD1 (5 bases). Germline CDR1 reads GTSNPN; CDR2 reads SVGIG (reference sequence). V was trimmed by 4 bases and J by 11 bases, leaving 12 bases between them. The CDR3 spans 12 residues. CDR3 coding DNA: TGTGCCTGGACCTCGGGGGGAACACCCCTCCACTTT. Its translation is CAWTSGGTPLHF.

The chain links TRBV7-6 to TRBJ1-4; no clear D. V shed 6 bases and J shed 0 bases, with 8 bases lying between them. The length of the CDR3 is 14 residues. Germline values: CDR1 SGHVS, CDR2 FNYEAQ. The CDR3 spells CASSFAPTNEKLFF. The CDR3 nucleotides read TGTGCCAGCAGTTTTGCTCCAACTAATGAAAAACTGTTTTTT. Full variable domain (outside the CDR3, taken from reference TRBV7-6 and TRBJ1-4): GAGVSQSPRYKVTKRGQDVALRCDPISGHVSLYWYRQALGQGPEFLTYFNYEAQQDKSGLPNDRFSAERPEGSISTLTIQRTEQRDSAMYRCASSFAPTNEKLFFGSGTQLSVL.

The CDR3 DNA is TGTGCCAGCAGTCCGGACGGAAGGTTGGGTGGCTACACCTTC. As protein: CASSPDGRLGGYTF. The J gene is TRBJ1-2, the V gene TRBV6-5, with D unresolved. Trimming pared 5 bases from V and 7 bases from J, leaving 17 bases between. CDR1 MNHEY and CDR2 SVGAGI come from the germline V gene. This CDR3 has 14 residues.

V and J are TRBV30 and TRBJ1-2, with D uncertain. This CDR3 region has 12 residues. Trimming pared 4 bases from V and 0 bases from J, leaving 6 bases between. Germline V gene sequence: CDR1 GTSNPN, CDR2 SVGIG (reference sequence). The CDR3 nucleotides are TGTGCCTGGACTACTTCTAACTATGGCTACACCTTC. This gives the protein CAWTTSNYGYTF.

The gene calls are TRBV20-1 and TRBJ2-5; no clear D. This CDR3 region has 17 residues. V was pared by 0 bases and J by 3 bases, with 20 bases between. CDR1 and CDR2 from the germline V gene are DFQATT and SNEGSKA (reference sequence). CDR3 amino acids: CSARDLPMGTGEETQYF. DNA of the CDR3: TGCAGTGCTAGAGATCTCCCTATGGGTACTGGAGAAGAGACCCAGTACTTC.

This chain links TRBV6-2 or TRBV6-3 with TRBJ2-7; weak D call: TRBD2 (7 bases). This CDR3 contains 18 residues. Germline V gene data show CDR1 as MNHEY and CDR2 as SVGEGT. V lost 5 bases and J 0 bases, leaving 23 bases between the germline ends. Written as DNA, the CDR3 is TGTGCCAGCAGTGACGTCCACGCGGCGGGGGCGAGCTCCTACGAGCAGTACTTC. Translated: CASSDVHAAGASSYEQYF.

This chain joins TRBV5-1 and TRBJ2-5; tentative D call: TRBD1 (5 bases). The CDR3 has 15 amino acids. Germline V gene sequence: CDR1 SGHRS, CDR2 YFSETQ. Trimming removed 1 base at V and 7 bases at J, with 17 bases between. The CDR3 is CASSLTDSPGGTQYF. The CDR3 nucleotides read TGCGCCAGCAGCTTGACCGACAGCCCTGGTGGGACCCAGTACTTC.

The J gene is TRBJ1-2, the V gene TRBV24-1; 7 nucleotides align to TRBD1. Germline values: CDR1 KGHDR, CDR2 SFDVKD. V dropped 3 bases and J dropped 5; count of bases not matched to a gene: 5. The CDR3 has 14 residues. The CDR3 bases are TGTGCCACCAGTGATAGGGACAGCAGATATGGCTACACCTTC. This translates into CATSDRDSRYGYTF.

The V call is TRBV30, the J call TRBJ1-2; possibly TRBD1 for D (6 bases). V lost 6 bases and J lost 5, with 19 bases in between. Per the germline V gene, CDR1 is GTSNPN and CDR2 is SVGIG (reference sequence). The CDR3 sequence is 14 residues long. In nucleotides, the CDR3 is TGTGCCTGCTCGGACAGTCTCAGAAAGTATGGCTACACCTTC. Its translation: CACSDSLRKYGYTF.

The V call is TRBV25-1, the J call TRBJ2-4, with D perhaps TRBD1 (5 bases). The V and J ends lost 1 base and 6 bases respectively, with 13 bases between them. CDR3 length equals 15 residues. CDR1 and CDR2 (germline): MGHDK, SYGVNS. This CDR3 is CASSELSRDVNIQYF. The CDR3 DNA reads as TGTGCCAGCAGTGAATTGTCCAGGGATGTAAACATTCAGTACTTC. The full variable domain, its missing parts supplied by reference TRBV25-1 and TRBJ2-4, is EADIYQTPRYLVIGTGKKITLECSQTMGHDKMYWYQQDPGMELHLIHYSYGVNSTEKGDLSSESTVSRIRTEHFPLTLESARPSHTSQYLCASSELSRDVNIQYFGAGTRLSVL.

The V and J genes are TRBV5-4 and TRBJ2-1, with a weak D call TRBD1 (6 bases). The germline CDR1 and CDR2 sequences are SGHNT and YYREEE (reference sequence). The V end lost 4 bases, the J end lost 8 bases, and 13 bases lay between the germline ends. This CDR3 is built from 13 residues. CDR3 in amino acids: CASSIQGVDEQFF. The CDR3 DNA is TGTGCCAGCAGCATACAGGGTGTGGATGAGCAGTTCTTC. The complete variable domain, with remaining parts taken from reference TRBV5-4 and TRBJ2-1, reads ETGVTQSPTHLIKTRGQQVTLRCSSQSGHNTVSWYQQALGQGPQFIFQYYREEENGRGNFPPRFSGLQFPNYSSELNVNALELDDSALYLCASSIQGVDEQFFGPGTRLTVL.

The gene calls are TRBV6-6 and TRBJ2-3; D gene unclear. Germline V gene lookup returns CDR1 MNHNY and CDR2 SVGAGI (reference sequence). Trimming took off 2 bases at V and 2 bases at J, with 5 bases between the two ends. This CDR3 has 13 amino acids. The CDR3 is CASSYPNTDTQYF. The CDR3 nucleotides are TGTGCCAGCAGTTACCCTAACACAGATACGCAGTATTTT.

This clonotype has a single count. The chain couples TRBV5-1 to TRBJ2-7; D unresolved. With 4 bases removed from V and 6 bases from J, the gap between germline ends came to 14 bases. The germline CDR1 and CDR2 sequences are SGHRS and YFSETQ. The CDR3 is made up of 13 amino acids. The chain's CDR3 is CASSPLGASEQYF. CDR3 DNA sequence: TGCGCCAGCAGCCCATTGGGTGCTAGCGAGCAGTACTTC.

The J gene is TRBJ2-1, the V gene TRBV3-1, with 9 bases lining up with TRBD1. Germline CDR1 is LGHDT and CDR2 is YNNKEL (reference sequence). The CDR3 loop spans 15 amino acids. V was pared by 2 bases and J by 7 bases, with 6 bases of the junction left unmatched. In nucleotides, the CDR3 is TGTGCCAGCAGCCAACAGGGGACAGGGAGTAATGAGCAGTTCTTC. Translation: CASSQQGTGSNEQFF.

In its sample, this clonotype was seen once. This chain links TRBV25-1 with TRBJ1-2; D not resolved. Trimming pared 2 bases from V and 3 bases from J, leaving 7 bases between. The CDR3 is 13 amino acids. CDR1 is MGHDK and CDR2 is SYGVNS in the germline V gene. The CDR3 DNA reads TGTGCCAGCAGTGAAGGGGAGTACTATGGCTACACCTTC. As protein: CASSEGEYYGYTF.